This TCR beta chain derives from a study of blood T cells in healthy people across ages. Study-wide results and caveats: Long-lived and aged donors differed, with more naive CD4+ cells and higher diversity in the long-lived.

About this clonotype itself: As yet, its antigen is unknown.

About 10 milliliters of peripheral blood were drawn from each donor. Together with a sample-barcoded 5' primer, a J-beta primer mix was included in a second PCR lasting roughly 6 to 12 cycles. Every single cDNA molecule received a tag from a template-switch adaptor with 12 random nucleotides. TCRdb re-analysed the 5' RACE reads in MiXCR, keeping a single row per CDR3 protein. The sample contains over 1.5 million distinct CDR3 sequences, just under 50% of which appear only once. The trim removed 1 base at V and 11 bases at J, leaving 10 bases unmatched. CDR3 size: 14 residues. Germline V lookup: CDR1 LGHDT, CDR2 YNNKEL (reference sequence).

The source is a middle-aged woman in good health. What was sequenced was blood. The J gene is TRBJ2-5, the V gene TRBV3-1; 7 positions agree with TRBD2. Written as DNA, the CDR3 is TGTGCCAGCAGCCAAGTGGCGGGGGTAGACGCGCAGTACTTC. The encoded protein is CASSQVAGVDAQYF.